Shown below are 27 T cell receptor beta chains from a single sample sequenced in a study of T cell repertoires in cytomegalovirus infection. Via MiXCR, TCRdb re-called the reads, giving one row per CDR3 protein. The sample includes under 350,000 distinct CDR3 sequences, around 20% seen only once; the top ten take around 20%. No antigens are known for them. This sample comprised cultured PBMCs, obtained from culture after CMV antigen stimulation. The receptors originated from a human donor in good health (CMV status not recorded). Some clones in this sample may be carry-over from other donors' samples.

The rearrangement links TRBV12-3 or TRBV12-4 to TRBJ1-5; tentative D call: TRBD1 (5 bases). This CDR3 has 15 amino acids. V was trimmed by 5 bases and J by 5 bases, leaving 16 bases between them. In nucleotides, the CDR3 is TGTGCCAGCAGTCCATGGGGACCTCTATATCAGCCCCAGCATTTT. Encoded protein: CASSPWGPLYQPQHF.

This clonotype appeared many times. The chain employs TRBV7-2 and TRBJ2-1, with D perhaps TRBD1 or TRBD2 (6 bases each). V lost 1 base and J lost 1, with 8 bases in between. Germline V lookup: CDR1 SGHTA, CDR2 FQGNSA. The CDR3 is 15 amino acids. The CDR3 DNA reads TGTGCCAGCAGCTTAGAAGGGGGGTCCTACAATGAGCAGTTCTTC. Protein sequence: CASSLEGGSYNEQFF.

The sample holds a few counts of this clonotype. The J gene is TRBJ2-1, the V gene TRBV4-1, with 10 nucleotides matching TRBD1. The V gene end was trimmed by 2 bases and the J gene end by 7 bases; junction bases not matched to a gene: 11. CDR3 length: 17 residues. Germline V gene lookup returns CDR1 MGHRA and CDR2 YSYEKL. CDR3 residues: CASSQSLRDRGYNEQFF. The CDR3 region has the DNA TGCGCCAGCAGCCAAAGCCTCCGGGACAGGGGTTATAATGAGCAGTTCTTC.

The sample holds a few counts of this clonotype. The CDR3 loop is CASSLGFLGVGTEAFF. CDR3 nucleotides: TGTGCCAGCAGTTTAGGTTTTTTGGGGGTTGGCACTGAAGCTTTCTTT. The rearrangement joins TRBV27 to TRBJ1-1, with D maybe TRBD1 (5 bases). The CDR3 sequence is 16 residues long. Trimming stripped 2 bases from V and 4 bases from J, with 17 bases between. Per the germline V gene, CDR1 is MNHEY and CDR2 is SMNVEV (reference sequence).

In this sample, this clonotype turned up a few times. Written as DNA, the CDR3 is TGTGCCAGCTCACCTACCACACAGGGAGAGACCCAGTACTTC. Its protein product is CASSPTTQGETQYF. The chain has TRBV18 and TRBJ2-5; TRBD1 is a possible D gene (6 bases). V was pared by 3 bases and J by 4 bases, with 12 bases between. Per the germline V gene, CDR1 is KGHSH and CDR2 is LQKENI. This CDR3 region has 14 residues.

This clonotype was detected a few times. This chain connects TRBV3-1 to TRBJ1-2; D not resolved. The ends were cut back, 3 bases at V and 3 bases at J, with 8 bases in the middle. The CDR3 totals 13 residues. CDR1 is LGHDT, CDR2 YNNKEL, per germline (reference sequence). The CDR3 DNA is TGTGCCAGCAGCCATAGGATCCACTATGGCTACACCTTC. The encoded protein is CASSHRIHYGYTF.

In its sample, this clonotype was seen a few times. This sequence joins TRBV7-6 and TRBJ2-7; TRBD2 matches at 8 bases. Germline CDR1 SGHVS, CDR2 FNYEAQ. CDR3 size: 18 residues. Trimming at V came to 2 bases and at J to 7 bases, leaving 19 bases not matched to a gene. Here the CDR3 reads CASSLHPLWSGSKKEQYF. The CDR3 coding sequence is TGTGCCAGCAGCTTACACCCGCTTTGGAGCGGGAGTAAGAAGGAGCAGTACTTC.

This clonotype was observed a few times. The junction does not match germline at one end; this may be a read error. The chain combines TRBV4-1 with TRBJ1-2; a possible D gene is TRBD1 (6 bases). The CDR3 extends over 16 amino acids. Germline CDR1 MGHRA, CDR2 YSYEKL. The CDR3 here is CASSQDSTGRNYGYTF. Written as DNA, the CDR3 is TGTGCCAGCAGCCAGGATTCTACAGGGAGGAACTATGGCTACACCTTC.

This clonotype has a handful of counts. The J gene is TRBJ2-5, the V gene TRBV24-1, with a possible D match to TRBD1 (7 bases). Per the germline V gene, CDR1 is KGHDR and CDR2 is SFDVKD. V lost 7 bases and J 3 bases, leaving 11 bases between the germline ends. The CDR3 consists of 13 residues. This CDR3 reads CATSRGAEETQYF. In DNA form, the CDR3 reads TGTGCCACCAGCAGGGGGGCAGAAGAGACCCAGTACTTC.

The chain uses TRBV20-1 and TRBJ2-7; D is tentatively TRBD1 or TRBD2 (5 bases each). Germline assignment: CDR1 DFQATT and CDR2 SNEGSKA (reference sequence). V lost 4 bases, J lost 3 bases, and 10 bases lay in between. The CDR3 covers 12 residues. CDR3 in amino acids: CSAKRGYYEQYF. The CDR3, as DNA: TGCAGTGCTAAGAGGGGTTACTACGAGCAGTACTTC.

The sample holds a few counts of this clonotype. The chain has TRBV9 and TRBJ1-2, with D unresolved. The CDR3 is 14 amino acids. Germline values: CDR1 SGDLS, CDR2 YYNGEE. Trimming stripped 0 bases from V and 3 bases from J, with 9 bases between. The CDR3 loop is CASSVGSPDYGYTF. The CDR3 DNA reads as TGTGCCAGCAGCGTAGGGTCGCCAGACTATGGCTACACCTTC. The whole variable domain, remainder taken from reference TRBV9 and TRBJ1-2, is DSGVTQTPKHLITATGQRVTLRCSPRSGDLSVYWYQQSLDQGLQFLIQYYNGEERAKGNILERFSAQQFPDLHSELNLSSLELGDSALYFCASSVGSPDYGYTFGSGTRLTVV.

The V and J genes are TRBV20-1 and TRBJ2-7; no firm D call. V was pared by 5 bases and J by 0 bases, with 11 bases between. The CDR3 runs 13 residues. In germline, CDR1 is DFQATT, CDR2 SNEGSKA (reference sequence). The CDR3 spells CSASDLVSYEQYF. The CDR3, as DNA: TGCAGTGCTTCCGATCTAGTCTCCTACGAGCAGTACTTC.

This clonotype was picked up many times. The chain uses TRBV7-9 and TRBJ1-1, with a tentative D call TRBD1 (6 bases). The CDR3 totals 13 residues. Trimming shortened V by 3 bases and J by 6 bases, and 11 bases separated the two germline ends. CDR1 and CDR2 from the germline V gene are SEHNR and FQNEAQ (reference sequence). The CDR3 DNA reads TGTGCCAGCAGCTTGGGGGGCCTAGCTGAAGCTTTCTTT. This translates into CASSLGGLAEAFF.

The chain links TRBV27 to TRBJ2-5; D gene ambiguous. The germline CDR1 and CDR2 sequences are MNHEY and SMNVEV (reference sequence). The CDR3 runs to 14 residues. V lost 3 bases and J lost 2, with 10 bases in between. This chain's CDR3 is CASSFIGGQETQYF. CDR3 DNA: TGTGCCAGCAGTTTTATCGGCGGACAAGAGACCCAGTACTTC.

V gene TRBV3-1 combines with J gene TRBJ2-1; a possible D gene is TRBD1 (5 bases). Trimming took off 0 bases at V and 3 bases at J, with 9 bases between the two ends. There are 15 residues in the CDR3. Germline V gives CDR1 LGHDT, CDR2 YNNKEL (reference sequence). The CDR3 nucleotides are TGTGCCAGCAGCCAAGATCTTCAGGGCTACAATGAGCAGTTCTTC. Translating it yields CASSQDLQGYNEQFF.

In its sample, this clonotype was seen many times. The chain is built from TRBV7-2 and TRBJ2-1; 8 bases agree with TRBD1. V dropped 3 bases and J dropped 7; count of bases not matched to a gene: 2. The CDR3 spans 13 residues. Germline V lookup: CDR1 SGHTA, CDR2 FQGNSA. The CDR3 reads CASSLDRDNEQFF. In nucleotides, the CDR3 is TGTGCCAGCAGCTTGGACAGGGATAATGAGCAGTTCTTC. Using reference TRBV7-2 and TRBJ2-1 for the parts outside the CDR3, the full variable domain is GAGVSQSPSNKVTEKGKDVELRCDPISGHTALYWYRQSLGQGLEFLIYFQGNSAPDKSGLPSDRFSAERTGGSVSTLTIQRTQQEDSAVYLCASSLDRDNEQFFGPGTRLTVL.

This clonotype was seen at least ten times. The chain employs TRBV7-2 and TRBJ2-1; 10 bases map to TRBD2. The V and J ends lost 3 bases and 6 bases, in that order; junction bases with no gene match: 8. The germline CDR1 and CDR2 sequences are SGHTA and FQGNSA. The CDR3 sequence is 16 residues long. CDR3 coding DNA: TGTGCCAGCAGCTTGATAGCGGGAGGCAGGTCCAATGAGCAGTTCTTC. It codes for CASSLIAGGRSNEQFF.

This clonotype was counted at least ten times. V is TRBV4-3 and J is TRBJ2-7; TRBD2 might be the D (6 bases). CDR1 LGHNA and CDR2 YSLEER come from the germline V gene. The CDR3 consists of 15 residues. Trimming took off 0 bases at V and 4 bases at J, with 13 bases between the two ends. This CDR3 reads CASSQDPAGVYEQYF. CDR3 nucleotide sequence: TGCGCCAGCAGCCAAGATCCAGCGGGTGTATACGAGCAGTACTTC.

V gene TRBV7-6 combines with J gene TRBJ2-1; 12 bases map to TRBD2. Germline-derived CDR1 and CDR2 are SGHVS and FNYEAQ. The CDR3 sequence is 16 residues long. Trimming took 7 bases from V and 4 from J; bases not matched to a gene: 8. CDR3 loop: CASNTGTSGRYNEQFF. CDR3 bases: TGTGCCAGCAACACCGGGACTAGCGGGCGGTACAATGAGCAGTTCTTC.

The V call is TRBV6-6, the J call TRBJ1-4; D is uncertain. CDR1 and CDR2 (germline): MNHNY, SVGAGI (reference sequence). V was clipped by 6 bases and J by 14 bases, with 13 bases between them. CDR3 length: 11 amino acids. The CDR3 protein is CASSNPVGLFF. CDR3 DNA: TGTGCCAGCAGCAACCCCGTGGGGCTGTTTTTT.

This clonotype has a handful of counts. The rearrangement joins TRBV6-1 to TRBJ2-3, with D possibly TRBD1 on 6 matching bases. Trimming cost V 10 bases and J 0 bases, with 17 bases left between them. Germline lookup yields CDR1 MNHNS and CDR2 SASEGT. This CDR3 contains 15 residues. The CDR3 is CANNRATYSTDTQYF. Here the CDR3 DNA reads TGTGCCAACAACAGGGCGACCTATAGCACAGATACGCAGTATTTT.

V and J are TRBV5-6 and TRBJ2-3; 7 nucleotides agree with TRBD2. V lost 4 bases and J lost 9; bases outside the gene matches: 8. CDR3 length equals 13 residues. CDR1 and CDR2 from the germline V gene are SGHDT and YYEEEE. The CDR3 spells CASSETAGITQYF. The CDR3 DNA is TGTGCCAGCAGCGAGACAGCGGGGATAACGCAGTATTTT.

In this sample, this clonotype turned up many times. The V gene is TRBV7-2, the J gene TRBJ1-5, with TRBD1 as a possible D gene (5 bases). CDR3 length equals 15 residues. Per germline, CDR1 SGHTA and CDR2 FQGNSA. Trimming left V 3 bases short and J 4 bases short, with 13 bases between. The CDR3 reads CASSFRWGGNQPQHF. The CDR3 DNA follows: TGTGCCAGCAGCTTCCGGTGGGGGGGTAATCAGCCCCAGCATTTT.

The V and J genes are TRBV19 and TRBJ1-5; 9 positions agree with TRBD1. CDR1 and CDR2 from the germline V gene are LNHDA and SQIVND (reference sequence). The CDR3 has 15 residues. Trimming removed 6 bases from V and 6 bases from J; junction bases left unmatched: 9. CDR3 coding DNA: TGTGCCAGTAGCACCGGGACAGGGCAGGGTCAGCCCCAGCATTTT. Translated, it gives CASSTGTGQGQPQHF.

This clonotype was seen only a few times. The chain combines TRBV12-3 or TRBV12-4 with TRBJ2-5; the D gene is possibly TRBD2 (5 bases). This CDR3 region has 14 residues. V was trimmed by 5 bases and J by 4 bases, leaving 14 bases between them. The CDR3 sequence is CASSSGGVLETQYF. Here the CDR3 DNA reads TGTGCCAGCAGTAGCGGAGGAGTGCTAGAGACCCAGTACTTC.

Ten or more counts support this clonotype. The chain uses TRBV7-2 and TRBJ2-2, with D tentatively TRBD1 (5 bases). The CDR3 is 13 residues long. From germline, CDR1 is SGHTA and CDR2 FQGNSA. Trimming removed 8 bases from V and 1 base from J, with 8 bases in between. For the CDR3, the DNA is TGTGCCAGCTCTACAGGGAACACCGGGGAGCTGTTTTTT. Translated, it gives CASSTGNTGELFF.

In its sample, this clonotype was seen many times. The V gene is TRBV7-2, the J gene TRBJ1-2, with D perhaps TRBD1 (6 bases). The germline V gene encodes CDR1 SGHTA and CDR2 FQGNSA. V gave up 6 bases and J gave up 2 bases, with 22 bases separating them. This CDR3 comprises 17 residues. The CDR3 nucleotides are TGTGCCAGCAGGGCGGAGAGGGGGGCAGGGTCCAACTATGGCTACACCTTC. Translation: CASRAERGAGSNYGYTF.